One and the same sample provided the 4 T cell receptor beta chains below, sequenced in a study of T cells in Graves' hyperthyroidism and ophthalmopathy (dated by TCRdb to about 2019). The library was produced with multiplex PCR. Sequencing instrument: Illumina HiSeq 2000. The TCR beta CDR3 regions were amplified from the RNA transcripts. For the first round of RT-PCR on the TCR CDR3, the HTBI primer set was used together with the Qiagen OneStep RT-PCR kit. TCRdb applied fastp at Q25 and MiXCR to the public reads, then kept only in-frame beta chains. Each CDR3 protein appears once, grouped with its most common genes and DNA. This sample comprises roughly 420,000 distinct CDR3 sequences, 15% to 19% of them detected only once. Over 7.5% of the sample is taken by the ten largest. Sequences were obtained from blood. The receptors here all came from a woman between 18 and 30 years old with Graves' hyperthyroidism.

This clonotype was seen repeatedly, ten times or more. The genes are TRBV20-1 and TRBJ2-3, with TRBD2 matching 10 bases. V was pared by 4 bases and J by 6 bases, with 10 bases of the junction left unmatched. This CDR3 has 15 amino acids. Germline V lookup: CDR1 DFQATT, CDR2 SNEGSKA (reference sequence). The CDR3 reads CSANPSGGAEDTQYF. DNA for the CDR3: TGCAGTGCTAACCCCAGCGGGGGGGCCGAGGATACGCAGTATTTT.

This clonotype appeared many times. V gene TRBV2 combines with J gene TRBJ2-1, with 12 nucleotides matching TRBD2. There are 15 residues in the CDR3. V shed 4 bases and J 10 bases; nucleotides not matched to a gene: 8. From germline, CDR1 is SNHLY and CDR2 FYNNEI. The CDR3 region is CASSALLAGGGEQFF. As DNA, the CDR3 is TGTGCCAGCAGTGCTCTACTAGCGGGAGGTGGCGAGCAGTTCTTC.

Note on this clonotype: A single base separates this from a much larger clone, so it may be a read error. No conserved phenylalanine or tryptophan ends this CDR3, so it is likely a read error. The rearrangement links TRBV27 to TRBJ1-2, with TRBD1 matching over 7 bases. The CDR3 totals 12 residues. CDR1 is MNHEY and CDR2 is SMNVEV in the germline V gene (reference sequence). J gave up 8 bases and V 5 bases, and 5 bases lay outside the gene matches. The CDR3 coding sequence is TGTGCCAGCAGTCCCTTCAGGGGGGGCTACACCCTC. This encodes CASSPFRGGYTL.

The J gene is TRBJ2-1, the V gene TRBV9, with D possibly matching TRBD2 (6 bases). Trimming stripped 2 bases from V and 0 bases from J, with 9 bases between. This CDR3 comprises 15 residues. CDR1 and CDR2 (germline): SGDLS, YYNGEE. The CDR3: CASSVSGPSYNEQFF. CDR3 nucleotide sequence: TGTGCCAGCAGCGTTAGCGGCCCCTCCTACAATGAGCAGTTCTTC.